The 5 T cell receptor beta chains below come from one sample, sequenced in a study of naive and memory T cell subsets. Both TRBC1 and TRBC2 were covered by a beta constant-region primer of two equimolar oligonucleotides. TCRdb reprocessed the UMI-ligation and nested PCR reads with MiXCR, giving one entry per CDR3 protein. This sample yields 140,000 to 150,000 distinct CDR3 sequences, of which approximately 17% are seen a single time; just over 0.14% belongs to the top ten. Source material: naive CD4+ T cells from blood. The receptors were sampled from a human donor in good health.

The CDR3 region is CSASDRVSEAFF. The CDR3 DNA sequence: TGCAGTGCTAGCGACAGGGTCTCTGAAGCTTTCTTT. The chain employs TRBV20-1 and TRBJ1-1; 7 bases are shared with TRBD1. V was clipped by 3 bases and J by 6 bases; unmatched bases: 4. The CDR3 sequence is 12 residues long. Germline V gene sequence: CDR1 DFQATT, CDR2 SNEGSKA (reference sequence).

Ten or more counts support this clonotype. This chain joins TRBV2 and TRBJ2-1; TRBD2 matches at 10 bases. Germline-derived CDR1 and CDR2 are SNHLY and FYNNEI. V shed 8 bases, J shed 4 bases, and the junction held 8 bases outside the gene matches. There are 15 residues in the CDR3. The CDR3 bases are TGTGCCAGCCAGGGGGGGACTAGCGATTACAATGAGCAGTTCTTC. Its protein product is CASQGGTSDYNEQFF.

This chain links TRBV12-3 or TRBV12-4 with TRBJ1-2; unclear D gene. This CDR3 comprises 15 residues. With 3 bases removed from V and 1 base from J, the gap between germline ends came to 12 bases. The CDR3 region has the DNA TGTGCCAGCAGTTTCTTGGGTGAAGTTAACTATGGCTACACCTTC. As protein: CASSFLGEVNYGYTF.

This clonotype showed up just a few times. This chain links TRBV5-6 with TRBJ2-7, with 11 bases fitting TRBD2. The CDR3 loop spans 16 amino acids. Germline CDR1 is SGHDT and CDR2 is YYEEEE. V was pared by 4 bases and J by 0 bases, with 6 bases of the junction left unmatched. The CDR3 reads CASSIVAGGLSYEQYF. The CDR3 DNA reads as TGTGCCAGCAGCATCGTAGCGGGAGGGCTCTCCTACGAGCAGTACTTC. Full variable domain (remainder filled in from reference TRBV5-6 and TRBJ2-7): DAGVTQSPTHLIKTRGQQVTLRCSPKSGHDTVSWYQQALGQGPQFIFQYYEEEERQRGNFPDRFSGHQFPNYSSELNVNALLLGDSALYLCASSIVAGGLSYEQYFGPGTRLTVT.

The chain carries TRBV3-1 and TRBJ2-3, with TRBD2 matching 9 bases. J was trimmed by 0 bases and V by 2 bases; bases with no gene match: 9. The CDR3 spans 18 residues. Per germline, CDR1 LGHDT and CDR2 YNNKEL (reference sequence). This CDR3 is CASSQWKREEASTDTQYF. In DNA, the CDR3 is TGTGCCAGCAGCCAATGGAAGCGGGAGGAAGCTAGCACAGATACGCAGTATTTT.